This T cell receptor beta chain derives from a study of shared clonotypes between healthy human individuals. For the study at large: Each donor contributed plates that comprised three CD4 naive, three CD4 memory, two CD8 naive and one CD8 memory.

V was pared by 4 bases and J by 6 bases, with 11 bases between. The germline gives CDR1 SGHNT, CDR2 YYREEE (reference sequence). This CDR3 spans 12 amino acids. Worth noting for this clone: Antigen unknown.

General study points: What rarefaction showed was incomplete sorted-subset sequencing despite large depth. Shared clonotypes across all four donors exceeded non-shared ones in generation probability.

The repertoire was sequenced with immunoSEQ multiplex PCR; TCRdb's copy has only in-frame clones and lacks some. The profile covers around 2,000,000 clones, with approximately 94% appearing a single time and more than 0.95% taken by the ten largest. The naive CD8 population came from CD45RO-negative cells selected for CCR7, without terminally differentiated effector memory CD45RA+ cells. The study drew its donors from healthy HIV-negative adults without recent acute infections or vaccinations. The genes are TRBV5-4 and TRBJ2-7; a possible D gene is TRBD1 (5 bases). Sequenced: naive CD8+ T cells sorted from blood. This TCR derives from a man aged 18 to 35 in good health. The CDR3 protein is CASSPTGTEQYF. In nucleotides, the CDR3 is TGTGCCAGCAGCCCTACAGGTACCGAGCAGTACTTC.